This T cell receptor (beta chain) was identified during a study of OX40 agonist ivuxolimab in advanced cancers. For the study at large: Ivuxolimab, an antibody that agonizes OX40 (CD134), was administered to the patients. Every 2 weeks, ivuxolimab was infused into the patients intravenously at between 0.01 and 10 mg/kg. Regarding the study as a whole: In a subset of nonresponders, normalized T-cell clonal expansion was also low.

This CDR3 contains 14 residues. Germline CDR1 and CDR2: SGDLS and YYNGEE. J was trimmed by 7 bases and V by 0 bases; bases with no gene match: 4. In the case of this clone: Its target is not known.

Assay: immunoSEQ multiplex PCR; the TCRdb copy retains only in-frame clones and omits some. The table includes approximately 87,000 clones, 90% to 95% detected once. This sequence was found in an adult with an advanced solid tumor such as melanoma, head and neck, liver or kidney cancer. The chain couples TRBV9 to TRBJ1-2; TRBD1 matches at 9 bases. The material sequenced was CD4+ or CD8+ T cells sorted from blood, taken in a trial of the OX40 agonist ivuxolimab. The CDR3 nucleotides read TGTGCCAGCAGCGTAGTTGGGACAGGGCGTGGCTACACCTTC. Translation gives CASSVVGTGRGYTF.